The 11 T cell receptor beta chains presented below share a single source sample, sequenced in a study of shared clonotypes between healthy human individuals. Libraries were prepared by immunoSEQ multiplex PCR; TCRdb keeps only in-frame clonotypes and omits some of them. Of approximately 320,000 clones listed, around 87% are singletons. The sample was memory CD8+ T cells sorted from blood. The subset: CD45RO+ cells pooled with CCR7-negative TemRA cells. The origin of the receptors is a man between 18 and 35 years old in good health.

The rearrangement links TRBV4-1 to TRBJ2-7; D tentatively fits TRBD1 or TRBD2 (5 bases each). The CDR3 contains 14 residues. The V and J ends lost 1 base and 3 bases respectively, with 10 bases between them. Germline V gives CDR1 MGHRA, CDR2 YSYEKL. CDR3 region: CASSQATADYEQYF. DNA of the CDR3: TGCGCCAGCAGCCAAGCGACAGCGGACTACGAGCAGTACTTC.

This chain uses TRBV30 with TRBJ2-1; TRBD1 might be the D (5 bases). The CDR3 is 12 amino acids. Germline CDR1 GTSNPN, CDR2 SVGIG (reference sequence). Deletions cut 4 bases from V and 4 bases from J, with 8 bases between. The CDR3 here is CAWKPGYNEQFF. CDR3 DNA sequence: TGTGCCTGGAAACCAGGGTACAATGAGCAGTTCTTC.

The genes are TRBV4-1 and TRBJ2-5; the D call may be TRBD1 or TRBD2 (5 bases each). The CDR3 loop spans 16 amino acids. The germline V gene has CDR1 MGHRA and CDR2 YSYEKL. V was cut by 2 bases and J by 5 bases, with 18 bases left in between. The CDR3 sequence is CASSQIGTPPGETQYF. In nucleotides, the CDR3 is TGCGCCAGCAGCCAAATCGGGACCCCACCGGGGGAGACCCAGTACTTC.

The chain combines TRBV6-5 with TRBJ2-2, with 11 positions matching TRBD2. Germline trimming cut 5 bases from V and 1 base from J; bases unmatched to any gene: 0. The CDR3 covers 15 residues. CDR1 and CDR2 (germline): MNHEY, SVGAGI. The CDR3 DNA reads as TGTGCCAGCAGTGGGACTAGCGGGAACACCGGGGAGCTGTTTTTT. Amino acids: CASSGTSGNTGELFF.

The chain uses TRBV9 and TRBJ2-3; tentative D call: TRBD1 (6 bases). The CDR3 extends over 15 amino acids. Trimming shortened V by 0 bases and J by 3 bases, and 11 bases separated the two germline ends. Germline V gene lookup returns CDR1 SGDLS and CDR2 YYNGEE. The DNA of the CDR3 is TGTGCCAGCAGCGTAGGGGCAGGGGAGACAGATACGCAGTATTTT. It encodes CASSVGAGETDTQYF.

The chain carries TRBV6-1 and TRBJ1-2; D is perhaps TRBD1 (5 bases). Trimming cost V 3 bases and J 6 bases, with 5 bases left between them. CDR3 length: 11 residues. Germline lookup yields CDR1 MNHNS and CDR2 SASEGT. CDR3 protein: CASSETDGYTF. DNA for the CDR3: TGTGCCAGCAGTGAGACAGATGGCTACACCTTC.

The gene calls are TRBV30 and TRBJ2-2, with TRBD1 identical over 7 bases. V shed 0 bases, J shed 4 bases, and the junction held 8 bases outside the gene matches. CDR3 length: 16 residues. Germline V gives CDR1 GTSNPN, CDR2 SVGIG (reference sequence). In DNA, the CDR3 is TGTGCCTGGAGTGTACATCCCAGGGGGTTCACCGGGGAGCTGTTTTTT. It codes for CAWSVHPRGFTGELFF.

The rearrangement uses TRBV7-9 and TRBJ2-7, with 8 bases that match TRBD2. This CDR3 is built from 17 residues. J lost 4 bases, V lost 7 bases, and 18 bases had no gene match. Germline CDR1 and CDR2: SEHNR and FQNEAQ (reference sequence). The CDR3 coding sequence is TGTGCCAGCACCCCGAAGTTATCCGGGAGGGGGGTGTACGAGCAGTACTTC. It encodes CASTPKLSGRGVYEQYF.

This sequence joins TRBV6-5 and TRBJ2-7, with a weak D call TRBD1 (5 bases). Germline loops: CDR1 MNHEY, CDR2 SVGAGI. The CDR3 is 13 amino acids. Trimming removed 6 bases from V and 2 bases from J, with 11 bases in between. CDR3 residues: CASSFQGPYEQYF. For the CDR3, the DNA is TGTGCCAGCAGCTTCCAGGGCCCCTACGAGCAGTACTTC.

This chain uses TRBV15 with TRBJ2-3, with 11 bases aligning to TRBD2. The CDR3 has 16 amino acids. Germline CDR1 reads LNHNV; CDR2 reads YYDKDF (reference sequence). V shed 3 bases, J shed 4 bases, and the junction held 6 bases outside the gene matches. CDR3 in amino acids: CATSRRDSGGADTQYF. For the CDR3, the DNA is TGTGCCACCAGCAGGAGAGATAGCGGGGGGGCAGATACGCAGTATTTT.

The gene calls are TRBV5-4 and TRBJ2-7; D unclear. Trimming cost V 3 bases and J 2 bases, with 9 bases left between them. Germline V gene data show CDR1 as SGHNT and CDR2 as YYREEE (reference sequence). There are 13 residues in the CDR3. In DNA, the CDR3 is TGTGCCAGCAGCTATGATCGGGCCTACGAGCAGTACTTC. Its translation is CASSYDRAYEQYF.